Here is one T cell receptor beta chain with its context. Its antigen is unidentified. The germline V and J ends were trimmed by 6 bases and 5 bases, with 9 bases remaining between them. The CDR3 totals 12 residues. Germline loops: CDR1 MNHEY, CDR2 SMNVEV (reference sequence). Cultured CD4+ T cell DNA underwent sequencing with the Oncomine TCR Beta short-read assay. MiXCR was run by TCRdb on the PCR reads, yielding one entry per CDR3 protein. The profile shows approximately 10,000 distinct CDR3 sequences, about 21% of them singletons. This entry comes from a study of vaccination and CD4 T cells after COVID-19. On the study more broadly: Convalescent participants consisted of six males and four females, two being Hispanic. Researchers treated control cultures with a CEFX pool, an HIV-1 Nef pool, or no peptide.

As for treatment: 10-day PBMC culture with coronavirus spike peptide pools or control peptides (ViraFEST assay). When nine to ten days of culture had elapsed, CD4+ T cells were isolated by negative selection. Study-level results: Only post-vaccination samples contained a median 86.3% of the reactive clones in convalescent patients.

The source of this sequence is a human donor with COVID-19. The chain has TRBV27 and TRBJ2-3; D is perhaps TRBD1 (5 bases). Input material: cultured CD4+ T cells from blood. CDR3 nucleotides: TGTGCCAGCAGCCTAAGGGGAGATACGCAGTATTTT. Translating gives CASSLRGDTQYF.